The rows below give T cell receptor beta chains drawn from one sample of a study of blood T cell repertoires in COVID-19. The method was immunoSEQ multiplex PCR; TCRdb's version includes in-frame clones alone and lacks a portion of them. The data hold tens of thousands of clones, with about 83% observed a single time. Sequencing input: peripheral blood. These receptors all come from a human donor with active COVID-19. The donor label of this sample is uncertain. The CDR3 runs from the conserved cysteine through the conserved F or W. A D gene is named only where the DNA matches it firmly. Only some rows state a clone size, as once, few, many or a class for expanded clones.

TRBD1,TRBV19,TRBJ2-3,NA,CASRNRGFADTQYF,TGTGCCAGTAGGAACAGGGGGTTCGCAGATACGCAGTATTTT
TRBD2,TRBV4-2,TRBJ2-5,NA,CASSQAPSGQETQYF,TGTGCCAGCAGCCAAGCCCCTAGCGGCCAAGAGACCCAGTACTTC
NA,TRBV7-9,TRBJ2-7,few,CASSWWGQTRAYEQYF,TGTGCCAGCAGCTGGTGGGGGCAGACCAGGGCCTACGAGCAGTACTTC
NA,TRBV6-1,TRBJ1-1,NA,CASSEFGGLGNTEAFF,TGTGCCAGCAGTGAGTTCGGGGGACTCGGCAACACTGAAGCTTTCTTT
TRBD1,TRBV7-2,TRBJ1-5,NA,CASSRDRANQPQHF,TGTGCCAGCAGCCGCGACAGGGCCAATCAGCCCCAGCATTTT
NA,TRBV11-2,TRBJ2-5,NA,CASSLVFGGQETQYF,TGTGCCAGCAGCTTAGTGTTCGGGGGCCAAGAGACCCAGTACTTC
TRBD2,TRBV5-1,TRBJ2-1,NA,CASSQPGLAGGAGSSYNEQFF,TGCGCCAGCAGCCAACCAGGACTAGCGGGGGGGGCCGGGAGCTCCTACAATGAGCAGTTCTTC
NA,TRBV28,TRBJ1-5,NA,CASSFFRGGTNQPQHF,TGTGCCAGCAGTTTTTTTAGGGGAGGGACCAATCAACCCCAGCATTTT
NA,TRBV19,TRBJ1-3,once,CASSIGLRSTIYF,TGTGCCAGTAGTATAGGACTAAGAAGCACCATATATTTT
NA,TRBV28,TRBJ2-5,NA,CASSLSGDETQYF,TGTGCCAGCAGTTTAAGCGGCGACGAGACCCAGTACTTC
TRBD1,TRBV4-3,TRBJ2-7,medium-sized,CASSQGPLAGQGSYEQYF,TGCGCCAGCAGCCAAGGGCCCCTGGCGGGACAGGGGAGCTACGAGCAGTACTTC
TRBD1,TRBV7-9,TRBJ2-5,NA,CASSSRTGLQETQYF,TGTGCCAGCAGCTCCCGGACAGGGCTACAAGAGACCCAGTACTTC
TRBD2,TRBV4-3,TRBJ2-7,NA,CASSQYGTSGAYEQYF,TGCGCCAGCAGCCAATACGGGACTAGCGGTGCCTACGAGCAGTACTTC
TRBD1,TRBV6-2/TRBV6-3,TRBJ2-7,NA,CASSSTRQGSYEQYF,TGTGCCAGCAGCTCAACGAGACAGGGCTCCTACGAGCAGTACTTC
NA,TRBV7-9,TRBJ2-3,NA,CASSSRTVTDTQYF,TGTGCCAGCAGCTCACGGACAGTCACAGATACGCAGTATTTT
NA,TRBV4-3,TRBJ2-3,NA,CASSQEGGIGGDTQYF,TGCGCCAGCAGCCAAGAGGGCGGGATAGGAGGAGATACGCAGTATTTT
NA,TRBV3-1/TRBV3-2,TRBJ2-1,NA,CASSQEATGLSSYNEQFF,TGTGCCAGCAGCCAAGAGGCGACAGGCCTAAGCTCCTACAATGAGCAGTTCTTC
TRBD1,TRBV29-1,TRBJ1-1,NA,CSVEEDRMNTEAFF,TGCAGCGTTGAAGAGGACAGGATGAACACTGAAGCTTTCTTT
TRBD2,TRBV4-1,TRBJ2-1,NA,CASGTSGSSYNEQFF,TGCGCCAGCGGGACTAGCGGGAGCTCCTACAATGAGCAGTTCTTC
TRBD2,TRBV9,TRBJ2-1,NA,CASSVEGSGDNEQFF,TGTGCCAGCAGCGTAGAGGGTAGCGGGGACAATGAGCAGTTCTTC
TRBD1,TRBV2,TRBJ2-5,once,CASSAGQGAWETQYF,TGTGCCAGCAGTGCCGGACAGGGGGCCTGGGAGACCCAGTACTTC
NA,TRBV29-1,TRBJ2-4,NA,CSVDGARATKNIQYF,TGCAGCGTTGATGGAGCCAGGGCTACCAAAAACATTCAGTACTTC
NA,TRBV19,TRBJ1-2,once,CASSGDGWDYGYTF,TGTGCCAGTAGTGGAGACGGCTGGGACTATGGCTACACCTTC
TRBD1,TRBV6-5,TRBJ2-3,NA,CASSNRGIRTDTQYF,TGTGCCAGCAGCAACAGGGGGATTCGCACAGATACGCAGTATTTT
TRBD1,TRBV19,TRBJ2-2,once,CASRTGDRVNTGELFF,TGTGCCAGTAGGACCGGGGACAGGGTTAACACCGGGGAGCTGTTTTTT
TRBD1,TRBV3-1/TRBV3-2,TRBJ1-5,medium-sized,CASSHAGQGNQPQHF,TGTGCCAGCAGCCATGCTGGACAGGGGAATCAGCCCCAGCATTTT
NA,TRBV18,TRBJ2-2,NA,CASSPRDTGELFF,TGTGCCAGCTCACCCAGGGACACCGGGGAGCTGTTTTTT
NA,TRBV7-9,TRBJ2-3,NA,CASSPAGDTQYF,TGTGCCAGCAGCCCAGCAGGCGATACGCAGTATTTT
NA,TRBV6-5,TRBJ2-7,NA,CASKGANSNSYEQYF,TGTGCCAGCAAAGGGGCCAACTCAAACTCCTACGAGCAGTACTTC
NA,TRBV5-5,TRBJ1-2,NA,CASSANYGYTF,TGTGCCAGCTCCGCTAACTATGGCTACACCTTC
NA,TRBV10-3,TRBJ2-3,once,CAISVTNRGDTQYF,TGTGCCATCAGTGTGACCAACCGGGGGGATACGCAGTATTTT
NA,TRBV19,TRBJ2-4,NA,CATSGLNIQYF,TGTGCCACCTCCGGTTTAAACATTCAGTACTTC
TRBD2,TRBV3-1/TRBV3-2,TRBJ2-3,NA,CASRASGEDTQYF,TGTGCCAGCAGGGCTAGCGGGGAAGATACGCAGTATTTT
NA,TRBV21-1,TRBJ2-1,NA,CASSNPGLPYNEQFF,TGTGCCAGCAGCAACCCGGGACTACCTTACAATGAGCAGTTCTTC
NA,TRBV4-1,TRBJ1-1,NA,CASSQDAIQEMNTEAFF,TGCGCCAGCAGCCAAGACGCGATACAGGAGATGAACACTGAAGCTTTCTTT
TRBD1,TRBV4-3,TRBJ1-6,few,CASSQDGFGTGGSPLHF,TGCGCCAGCAGCCAAGATGGGTTCGGGACAGGGGGATCACCCCTCCACTTT
NA,TRBV7-9,TRBJ2-3,once,CASSLLSGDTDTQYF,TGTGCCAGCAGCTTATTATCGGGGGACACAGATACGCAGTATTTT
TRBD2,TRBV30,TRBJ2-7,NA,CAWTSGASYEQYF,TGTGCCTGGACTAGCGGGGCTTCCTACGAGCAGTACTTC
NA,TRBV7-9,TRBJ2-3,NA,CASSLEGSTDTQYF,TGTGCCAGCAGCTTAGAGGGGTCAACAGATACGCAGTATTTT
TRBD1,TRBV6-5,TRBJ2-3,NA,CASRATGVRTDTQYF,TGTGCCAGCAGAGCTACAGGGGTTCGCACAGATACGCAGTATTTT
NA,TRBV5-1,TRBJ2-2,NA,CASSLQGIGTGELFF,TGCGCCAGCAGCTTGCAGGGGATCGGCACCGGGGAGCTGTTTTTT
TRBD1,TRBV2,TRBJ2-1,once,CASSWTGNSYNEQFF,TGTGCCAGCAGTTGGACAGGGAACTCCTACAATGAGCAGTTCTTC
NA,TRBV11-2,TRBJ2-7,NA,CASSRDRYEQYF,TGTGCCAGCAGCCGCGACAGGTACGAGCAGTACTTC
NA,TRBV5-5,TRBJ1-5,NA,CASSLAGRQPQHF,TGTGCCAGCAGCTTGGCCGGGAGACAGCCCCAGCATTTT
TRBD1,TRBV19,TRBJ2-7,NA,CASSTRDRVVYEQYF,TGTGCCAGTAGTACGAGGGACAGGGTAGTTTACGAGCAGTACTTC
TRBD1,TRBV12-3/TRBV12-4,TRBJ1-1,NA,CASSAGGTEAFF,TGTGCCAGCAGTGCAGGGGGCACTGAAGCTTTCTTT
NA,TRBV9,TRBJ2-3,few,CASSVGILQSVRGDTQYF,TGTGCCAGCAGCGTAGGAATTTTACAGTCTGTTCGGGGAGATACGCAGTATTTT
TRBD1,TRBV6-1,TRBJ1-5,NA,CASSEGQGSQPQHF,TGTGCCAGCAGTGAAGGACAGGGAAGTCAGCCCCAGCATTTT
TRBD1,TRBV16,TRBJ1-5,NA,CASSQITGGGGNQPQHF,TGTGCCAGCAGCCAAATAACAGGGGGCGGAGGCAATCAGCCCCAGCATTTT
NA,TRBV29-1,TRBJ1-1,NA,CSVVTPNTEAFF,TGCAGCGTTGTAACACCAAACACTGAAGCTTTCTTT
NA,TRBV27,TRBJ2-3,NA,CASSLSSSTDTQYF,TGTGCCAGCAGTTTATCCTCTAGCACAGATACGCAGTATTTT
TRBD2,TRBV28,TRBJ2-5,NA,CASSAPLAGGDQETQYF,TGTGCCAGCAGTGCCCCGCTAGCGGGAGGGGACCAAGAGACCCAGTACTTC
TRBD1,TRBV7-6,TRBJ1-4,once,CASSPDRASANEKLFF,TGTGCCAGCAGCCCCGACAGGGCTTCGGCTAATGAAAAACTGTTTTTT
TRBD2,TRBV11-3,TRBJ2-2,NA,CASSFGSGRASPGELFF,TGTGCCAGCAGCTTCGGCTCCGGGAGGGCTTCTCCCGGGGAGCTGTTTTTT
TRBD1,TRBV24-1,TRBJ1-2,NA,CATPQRTGDYGYTF,TGTGCCACCCCCCAACGCACAGGGGATTATGGCTACACCTTC
NA,TRBV5-6,TRBJ1-5,NA,CASSPGGGHQPQHF,TGTGCCAGCAGCCCTGGGGGGGGCCATCAGCCCCAGCATTTT
TRBD1,TRBV6-5,TRBJ2-7,NA,CASSYSGTGVYEQYF,TGTGCCAGCAGTTACTCCGGGACAGGGGTCTACGAGCAGTACTTC
NA,TRBV2,TRBJ1-4,NA,CASSSGAGKDEKLFF,TGTGCCAGCAGTTCAGGGGCAGGGAAGGATGAAAAACTGTTTTTT
TRBD2,TRBV29-1,TRBJ2-2,once,CSADRGRHTGELFF,TGCAGCGCCGACCGCGGGAGGCACACCGGGGAGCTGTTTTTT